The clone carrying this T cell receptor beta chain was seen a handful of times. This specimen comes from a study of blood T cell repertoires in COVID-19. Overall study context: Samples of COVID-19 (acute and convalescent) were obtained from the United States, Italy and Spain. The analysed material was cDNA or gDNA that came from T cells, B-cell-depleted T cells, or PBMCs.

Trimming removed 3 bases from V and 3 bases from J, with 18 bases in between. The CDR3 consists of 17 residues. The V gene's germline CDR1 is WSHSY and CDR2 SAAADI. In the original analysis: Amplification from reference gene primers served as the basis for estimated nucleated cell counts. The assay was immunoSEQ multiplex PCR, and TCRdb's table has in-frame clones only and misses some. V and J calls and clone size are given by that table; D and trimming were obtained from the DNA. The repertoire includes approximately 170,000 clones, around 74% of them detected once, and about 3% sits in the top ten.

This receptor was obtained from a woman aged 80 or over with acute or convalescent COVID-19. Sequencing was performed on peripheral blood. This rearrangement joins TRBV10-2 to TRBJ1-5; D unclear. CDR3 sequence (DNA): TGCGCCAGCAGTGACCCAGGATGGTCCGGCCTCAATCAGCCCCAGCATTTT. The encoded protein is CASSDPGWSGLNQPQHF.